This is a list of T cell receptor beta chains from one sample in a study of blood T cell repertoires in COVID-19. Libraries were prepared by immunoSEQ multiplex PCR; TCRdb keeps only in-frame clonotypes and omits some of them. The sample lists 80,000 to 100,000 clones; over 70% were seen once. Input material: peripheral blood. These receptors all come from a man between 65 and 85 years old with acute or convalescent COVID-19. The CDR3 runs from the conserved cysteine through the conserved F or W. D genes are given only for firm matches. Some rows have no size entry. The others give once, few or many, or a class for an expanded clone.

J gene | clone size | V gene | D gene | CDR3 length | CDR3 protein | CDR3 DNA
TRBJ1-1 | - | TRBV7-8 | TRBD1 | 15 | CASSLNRGEDTEAFF | TGTGCCAGCAGCTTAAACAGGGGAGAGGACACTGAAGCTTTCTTT
TRBJ1-2 | - | TRBV3-1/TRBV3-2 | TRBD1 | 13 | CASSHGQGSGYTF | TGTGCCAGCAGCCATGGACAGGGAAGCGGCTACACCTTC
TRBJ2-1 | many | TRBV27 | - | 14 | CASSFGSSYNEQFF | TGTGCCAGCAGTTTTGGGAGCTCCTACAATGAGCAGTTCTTC
TRBJ2-1 | - | TRBV11-2 | - | 12 | CASSSFQDEQFF | TGTGCCAGCAGCTCCTTTCAGGATGAGCAGTTCTTC
TRBJ2-7 | - | TRBV2 | TRBD2 | 15 | CASSDPAGGDHEQYF | TGTGCCAGCAGTGACCCAGCGGGAGGGGACCACGAGCAGTACTTC
TRBJ2-1 | - | TRBV19 | TRBD2 | 16 | CASSIGLAGSYNEQFF | TGTGCCAGTAGTATCGGGCTAGCGGGTTCCTACAATGAGCAGTTCTTC
TRBJ2-3 | - | TRBV2 | - | 16 | CASSGLAGQTTDTQYF | TGTGCCAGCAGTGGTTTAGCAGGACAGACGACAGATACGCAGTATTTT
TRBJ2-1 | - | TRBV21-1 | - | 17 | CASSKEGWDRWTECLFF | TGTGCCAGCAGCAAAGAGGGGTGGGACCGCTGGACAGAATGTCTGTTCTTC
TRBJ2-3 | - | TRBV7-2 | TRBD2 | 17 | CASSFIAGLVPTDTQYF | TGTGCCAGCAGCTTCATAGCGGGGCTGGTACCCACAGATACGCAGTATTTT
TRBJ1-2 | few | TRBV30 | - | 11 | CAWSGPRGYTF | TGTGCCTGGAGTGGGCCCAGGGGCTACACCTTC
TRBJ2-1 | few | TRBV7-3 | - | 15 | CASSPVGREYNEQFF | TGTGCCAGCAGCCCCGTGGGGAGAGAGTACAATGAGCAGTTCTTC
TRBJ2-7 | once | TRBV5-4 | - | 14 | CATTSPGLTYEQYF | TGTGCCACCACCAGCCCCGGACTAACCTACGAGCAGTACTTC
TRBJ1-2 | - | TRBV7-2 | TRBD1 | 14 | CASSLGQGIQGYTF | TGTGCCAGCAGCTTAGGACAGGGGATACAGGGCTACACCTTC
TRBJ1-5 | - | TRBV19 | - | 17 | CASSIAAGMGSNQPQHF | TGTGCCAGTAGTATAGCCGCCGGGATGGGAAGCAATCAGCCCCAGCATTTT
TRBJ2-7 | - | TRBV14 | TRBD1 | 16 | CASSRLPRGQHYEQYF | TGTGCCAGCAGTCGCCTTCCCCGGGGACAGCATTACGAGCAGTACTTC
TRBJ1-3 | - | TRBV24-1 | - | 15 | CATSDPGGSGNTIYF | TGTGCCACCAGTGACCCGGGAGGCTCTGGAAACACCATATATTTT
TRBJ2-7 | - | TRBV4-3 | TRBD2 | 14 | CASSTLAGGYEQYF | TGCGCCAGCAGCACACTAGCGGGAGGGTACGAGCAGTACTTC
TRBJ2-3 | - | TRBV4-3 | - | 14 | CASSQGRVTDTQYF | TGCGCCAGCAGCCAAGGGCGGGTCACAGATACGCAGTATTTT
TRBJ1-4 | once | TRBV12-3/TRBV12-4 | - | 13 | CASRDGANEKLFF | TGTGCCAGCAGGGACGGGGCTAATGAAAAACTGTTTTTT
TRBJ2-2 | - | TRBV24-1 | TRBD2 | 17 | CATSDYYGLAGTGELFF | TGTGCCACCAGTGACTACTACGGACTAGCGGGGACCGGGGAGCTGTTTTTT
TRBJ1-1 | once | TRBV25-1 | TRBD1 | 15 | CASAPDRDRHTEAFF | TGTGCCAGCGCCCCGGACAGGGATCGGCACACTGAAGCTTTCTTT
TRBJ2-7 | - | TRBV28 | - | 12 | CASSLAGYEQYF | TGTGCCAGCAGTTTAGCGGGGTACGAGCAGTACTTC
TRBJ1-5 | - | TRBV6-6 | - | 14 | CASSRGPISQPQHF | TGTGCCAGCAGTCGGGGCCCCATAAGTCAGCCCCAGCATTTT
TRBJ2-3 | - | TRBV5-6 | TRBD1 | 16 | CASSRFQGAGADTQYF | TGTGCCAGCAGCCGATTCCAGGGGGCCGGGGCAGATACGCAGTATTTT
TRBJ2-2 | - | TRBV4-1 | TRBD1 | 19 | CASSQRAGLGTGKTGELFF | TGCGCCAGCAGCCAAAGGGCAGGACTGGGGACAGGGAAGACCGGGGAGCTGTTTTTT
TRBJ1-1 | - | TRBV4-2 | - | 16 | CASSQVLGRANTEAFF | TGTGCCAGCAGCCAAGTTTTGGGCAGGGCGAACACTGAAGCTTTCTTT
TRBJ1-4 | once | TRBV10-3 | - | 13 | CAISQQTGIGLFF | TGTGCCATCAGCCAACAAACAGGTATCGGACTGTTTTTT
TRBJ1-5 | - | TRBV18 | TRBD1 | 14 | CASSLGQSNQPQHF | TGTGCCAGCTCTTTGGGACAGAGCAATCAGCCCCAGCATTTT
TRBJ2-7 | - | TRBV6-5 | - | 15 | CASSYWSGSSYEQYF | TGTGCCAGCAGTTACTGGAGTGGCAGCTCCTACGAGCAGTACTTC
TRBJ2-5 | - | TRBV28 | - | 15 | CASRQAGPGRETQYF | TGTGCCAGCAGACAGGCGGGGCCGGGTCGGGAGACCCAGTACTTC
TRBJ2-3 | once | TRBV5-6 | - | 12 | CASSPRAGTQYF | TGTGCCAGCAGCCCCCGGGCGGGTACGCAGTATTTT
TRBJ1-5 | - | TRBV30 | TRBD1 | 14 | CAWTPGGGQQPQHF | TGTGCCTGGACCCCAGGGGGTGGCCAGCAGCCCCAGCATTTT
TRBJ2-2 | - | TRBV28 | - | 15 | CASSSPTENTGELFF | TGTGCCAGCAGCTCCCCGACTGAAAACACCGGGGAGCTGTTTTTT
TRBJ1-2 | - | TRBV30 | TRBD1 | 15 | CAWSVSSRGVHGYTF | TGTGCCTGGAGTGTATCCAGCAGGGGGGTTCATGGCTACACCTTC
TRBJ1-4 | - | TRBV9 | - | 15 | CASSSTGTRNEKLFF | TGTGCCAGCAGCTCGACCGGGACAAGGAATGAAAAACTGTTTTTT
TRBJ2-1 | - | TRBV6-4 | - | 15 | CASSLSSVLSNEQFF | TGTGCCAGCAGTTTATCTAGCGTGCTTTCCAATGAGCAGTTCTTC
TRBJ2-7 | - | TRBV11-3 | TRBD2 | 13 | CASSRGGLGEQYF | TGTGCCAGCAGCCGGGGGGGGCTGGGGGAGCAGTACTTC
TRBJ1-5 | - | TRBV30 | - | 14 | CAWSVLGGNQPQHF | TGTGCCTGGAGTGTACTGGGAGGCAATCAGCCCCAGCATTTT
TRBJ1-1 | few | TRBV9 | - | 15 | CASSVAPGVNTEAFF | TGTGCCAGCAGCGTAGCTCCCGGGGTCAACACTGAAGCTTTCTTT
TRBJ2-2 | - | TRBV7-8 | TRBD1 | 17 | CASSWERQGQNTGELFF | TGTGCCAGCAGCTGGGAGAGACAGGGCCAGAACACCGGGGAGCTGTTTTTT
TRBJ2-1 | few | TRBV24-1 | - | 17 | CATSDEKAGHTYNEQFF | TGTGCCACCAGTGATGAGAAAGCAGGCCATACCTACAATGAGCAGTTCTTC
TRBJ2-2 | - | TRBV5-1 | TRBD2 | 15 | CASSRNSGRNGELFF | TGCGCCAGCAGCCGAAACAGCGGGAGAAACGGGGAGCTGTTTTTT
TRBJ1-5 | - | TRBV5-1 | TRBD1 | 14 | CASRPGQDNQPQHF | TGCGCCAGCAGACCTGGACAGGACAATCAGCCCCAGCATTTT
TRBJ2-1 | - | TRBV7-2 | TRBD2 | 15 | CASSFTSGAYNEQFF | TGTGCCAGCAGCTTCACTAGCGGGGCATACAATGAGCAGTTCTTC
TRBJ2-7 | - | TRBV6-5 | TRBD2 | 13 | CASSHRLADEQYF | TGTGCCAGCAGTCACCGACTAGCGGACGAGCAGTACTTC
TRBJ2-7 | - | TRBV6-2/TRBV6-3 | - | 13 | CASSRDSTYEQYF | TGTGCCAGCAGTCGGGACTCCACCTACGAGCAGTACTTC
TRBJ1-1 | - | TRBV2 | - | 13 | CASSGQSNTEAFF | TGTGCCAGCAGTGGGCAAAGTAACACTGAAGCTTTCTTT
TRBJ1-1 | few | TRBV7-2 | TRBD1 | 14 | CASSSQGAGTEAFF | TGTGCCAGCAGCTCACAGGGGGCAGGCACTGAAGCTTTCTTT
TRBJ2-4 | - | TRBV19 | TRBD1 | 16 | CASSIGQGSAKNIQYF | TGTGCCAGTAGTATCGGACAGGGGTCGGCCAAAAACATTCAGTACTTC
TRBJ1-6 | - | TRBV4-3 | - | 17 | CASSQDIGSSYNSPLHF | TGCGCCAGCAGCCAAGATATAGGGAGCTCCTATAATTCACCCCTCCACTTT
TRBJ2-1 | once | TRBV11-2 | - | 13 | CASSLDRANEQFF | TGTGCCAGCAGCTTAGATCGCGCGAATGAGCAGTTCTTC
TRBJ2-3 | - | TRBV13 | TRBD1 | 14 | CASRRWTGTDTQYF | TGTGCCAGCAGGAGATGGACAGGGACAGATACGCAGTATTTT
TRBJ1-2 | few | TRBV5-1 | TRBD1 | 15 | CASSLVATGDYGYTF | TGCGCCAGCAGCTTGGTTGCGACAGGGGACTATGGCTACACCTTC